This T cell receptor beta chain was recovered during a study of CD8+ T cells in alopecia areata. Overall study findings and caveats: It was less clear whether patients shared TCRs than it was in mice, possibly because of HLA. Normal skin's resident alphabeta T cells are sequenced alongside lesional scalp T cells.

The sample holds a few counts of this clone. Its target is unknown. Both peripheral blood and punch biopsies of lesional scalp skin were obtained from patients who had alopecia areata. Extracted RNA was reverse transcribed into cDNA, the sequencing template. Assay used: immunoSEQ multiplex PCR; TCRdb lists only in-frame clones, some missing. This repertoire shows 100,000 to 150,000 clones, about 50% found once; its top ten account for about 10%. The CDR3 is 11 amino acids. The ends were cut back, 7 bases at V and 5 bases at J, with 9 bases in the middle. Germline V gives CDR1 SQVTM, CDR2 ANQGSEA. The genes are TRBV29-1 and TRBJ2-1; TRBD2 might be the D (6 bases). This TCR was sampled from a human donor with alopecia areata. Material: NKG2D-low CD8+ T cells sorted from blood. CDR3 in DNA: TGCAGCGAAATAGCGGACAATGAGCAGTTCTTC. Residues: CSEIADNEQFF.